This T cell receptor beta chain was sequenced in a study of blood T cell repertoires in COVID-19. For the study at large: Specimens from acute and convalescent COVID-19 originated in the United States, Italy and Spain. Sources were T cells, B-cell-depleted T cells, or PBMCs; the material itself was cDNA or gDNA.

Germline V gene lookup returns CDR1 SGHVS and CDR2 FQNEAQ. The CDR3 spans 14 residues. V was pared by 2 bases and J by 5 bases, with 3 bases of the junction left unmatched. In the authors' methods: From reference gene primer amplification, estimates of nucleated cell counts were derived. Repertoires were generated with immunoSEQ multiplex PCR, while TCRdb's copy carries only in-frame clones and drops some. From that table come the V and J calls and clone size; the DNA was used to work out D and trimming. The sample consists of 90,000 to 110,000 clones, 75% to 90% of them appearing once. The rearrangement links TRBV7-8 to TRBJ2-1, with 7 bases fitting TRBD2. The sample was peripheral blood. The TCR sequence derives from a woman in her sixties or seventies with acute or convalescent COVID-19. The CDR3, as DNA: TGTGCCAGCAGCTTATTTGGGACTAACAATGAGCAGTTCTTC. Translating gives CASSLFGTNNEQFF.